The 7 T cell receptor beta chains given below trace back to one sample, sequenced in a study of vaccination effects on CD4 cells after COVID-19. The antigens these receptors bind are not known. Clones were sequenced by immunoSEQ multiplex PCR, and TCRdb holds only the in-frame ones, with some missing. This table holds roughly 25,000 clones, 70% to 80% found once. Sequencing was preceded by expansion of antigen-specific CD4+ T cells with viral peptide pools in the ViraFEST assay. Culture lasted about ten days before CD4+ T cell isolation. The study found no prior SARS-CoV-2 infection in the vaccine recipients, who tested negative for nucleocapsid antibodies. Sequencing was performed on CD4+ T cells from PBMCs cultured with HCoV-OC43 spike peptides, taken before COVID-19 vaccination. The subset was: HCoV-OC43 spike overlapping peptide pool stimulation. The receptors shown here come from a human donor who received a COVID-19 vaccine.

This clone is a singleton in its sample. The rearrangement uses TRBV20-1 and TRBJ1-6; D gene uncertain. From germline, CDR1 is DFQATT and CDR2 SNEGSKA (reference sequence). Trimming stripped 3 bases from V and 1 base from J, with 7 bases between. The CDR3 runs to 14 residues. The CDR3 nucleotides read TGCAGTGCTAGTTCCATATCCTATAATTCACCCCTCCACTTT. Its translation is CSASSISYNSPLHF.

The chain joins TRBV7-2 to TRBJ1-2, with 9 nucleotides matching TRBD1. Looked up from germline, CDR1 is SGHTA and CDR2 is FQGNSA. The CDR3 is made up of 13 amino acids. The V and J ends lost 4 bases and 4 bases, in that order; junction bases with no gene match: 1. This chain's CDR3 is CASSSGQGYGYTF. CDR3 DNA sequence: TGTGCCAGCAGCTCGGGACAGGGCTATGGCTACACCTTC.

V and J are TRBV10-2 and TRBJ2-7; TRBD1 or TRBD2 may be the D gene (5 bases each). V was clipped by 0 bases and J by 2 bases, with 8 bases between them. This CDR3 contains 14 residues. The V gene's germline CDR1 is WSHSY and CDR2 SAAADI. The CDR3 DNA is TGCGCCAGCAGTGAGTCTTGGGGACCCTACGAGCAGTACTTC. This translates into CASSESWGPYEQYF.

This sequence joins TRBV20-1 and TRBJ2-5; no clear D gene. In germline, CDR1 is DFQATT, CDR2 SNEGSKA (reference sequence). The V and J ends lost 3 bases and 4 bases respectively, with 12 bases between them. The length of the CDR3 is 13 residues. Written as DNA, the CDR3 is TGCAGTGCTAGTCAAGCGAGTCCAGAGACCCAGTACTTC. Protein: CSASQASPETQYF.

V usage is TRBV18 and J usage is TRBJ2-1; perhaps TRBD2 as D (6 bases). Germline lookup yields CDR1 KGHSH and CDR2 LQKENI. This CDR3 has 13 amino acids. The ends were cut back, 3 bases at V and 3 bases at J, with 6 bases in the middle. The CDR3 nucleotides read TGTGCCAGCTCACCGGGACTCTACAATGAGCAGTTCTTC. It is translated as CASSPGLYNEQFF.

The rearrangement uses TRBV5-1 and TRBJ1-1; 7 positions agree with TRBD1. This CDR3 has 16 residues. The J segment lost 0 bases and the V segment lost 3 bases, leaving 8 bases of the junction unmatched. Germline loops: CDR1 SGHRS, CDR2 YFSETQ. CDR3 coding DNA: TGCGCCAGCAGCTCCAATCGGGACAGCATGAACACTGAAGCTTTCTTT. Protein sequence: CASSSNRDSMNTEAFF.

This clone showed up just once. The chain carries TRBV5-4 and TRBJ1-3; D unclear. The CDR3 length is 15 residues. V was cut by 3 bases and J by 0 bases, with 10 bases left in between. Per the germline V gene, CDR1 is SGHNT and CDR2 is YYREEE (reference sequence). The CDR3 loop is CASSSMGSSGNTIYF. CDR3 nucleotides: TGTGCCAGCAGCTCGATGGGGAGCTCTGGAAACACCATATATTTT.